This TCR beta chain derives from a study of identical twins. Whole-study findings and limits: Out-of-frame alpha sequences common to twins exhibited an excess of low generation probability. A lower insertion count was a feature of abundant cord blood beta clonotypes, with no such feature in memory repertoires. Cross-sectional statistics, not tracking of the same donors, supported the conclusions.

Regarding this clonotype: The antigen is undetermined.

cDNA carried unique molecular identifiers, and a universal primer site was added by template switching. Each CDR3 protein is one row after TCRdb ran MiXCR on the 5' RACE reads. Among about 430,000 distinct CDR3 sequences listed, approximately 17% were seen once. This CDR3 comprises 14 residues. Germline V gene data show CDR1 as SGHRS and CDR2 as YFSETQ. Trimming stripped 2 bases from V and 2 bases from J, with 11 bases between. This clonotype originated in a man aged 50 or older in good health. The sequencing input was naive T cells sorted from blood. The V and J genes are TRBV5-1 and TRBJ2-7, with D tentatively TRBD1 (6 bases). The CDR3 spells CASSFGTRTYEQYF. CDR3 nucleotide sequence: TGCGCCAGCAGCTTCGGGACACGGACCTACGAGCAGTACTTC.